The TCR beta chain under discussion was sequenced for a study of blood T cell repertoires in COVID-19. Study-level background: The origin of the acute and convalescent COVID-19 samples was the United States, Italy and Spain.

Only in-frame clones appear in the TCRdb table, and some are missing; sequencing was by immunoSEQ multiplex PCR. The sample includes some 270,000 clones, approximately 83% of them seen just once. Trimming stripped 4 bases from V and 4 bases from J, with 19 bases between. The length of the CDR3 is 16 residues. Germline-derived CDR1 and CDR2 are SGHDN and FVKESK. The sequence was obtained from a woman between 65 and 79 years old with acute or convalescent COVID-19. The sequencing input was peripheral blood. The gene calls are TRBV14 and TRBJ1-1; weak D call: TRBD1 (5 bases). The CDR3 spells CASSPWMGGAGTEAFF. In DNA form, the CDR3 reads TGTGCCAGCAGCCCCTGGATGGGGGGTGCGGGCACTGAAGCTTTCTTT.